This T cell receptor (beta chain) was identified in a study of spatial heterogeneity in lung cancer (dated by TCRdb to the late 2010s). Describing the broader study: Beta-chain transcripts were consistently detected in greater numbers than alpha-chain transcripts, which likely reflected higher beta-chain transcript abundance. In tumor regions, TCR transcript counts showed a strong correlation with a T cell transcriptional module score derived from matched bulk RNA-seq. Both alpha and beta chains were TCR-sequenced in roughly 200 tumor regions, under 80 matched nontumor lung samples and roughly 50 PBMC samples obtained at surgery. In non-small cell lung cancer, the study quantitatively compared TCR alpha and beta repertoires across several tumor regions, matched nontumor lung, and blood. In the raw uncorrected reads, each unique combination of TCR and UMI appeared on average more than ten times. The study linked features of the TCR repertoire to counts of nonsynonymous mutations, which were determined by whole-exome sequencing of tumor tissue.

The CDR3 measures 15 amino acids from cysteine to phenylalanine. This entry keeps only the CDR3 DNA: 45 bases, framed from base 1. The junction shows trimming of 7 bases on V and 7 bases on J, and the gene matches do not reach 13 bases of it. For CDR1 and CDR2, the germline V gene lists SQVTM and ANQGSEA. The method was 5' RACE. Sequencing took place on a NextSeq 500. The TCR library protocol attached a unique molecular identifier to each TCR cDNA molecule to allow correction of PCR and sequencing errors. On the study's bioinformatics: TCR identification, UMI-based error correction and CDR3 extraction were all carried out with Decombinator tools. TCRs above a frequency of 2 per 1,000, corresponding to the top 1% of the tumor frequency distribution, were defined as expanded. Expanded tumor TCRs were classed as regional if statistically deemed absent (corrected P<0.05) from at least one tumor region, otherwise ubiquitous. Renyi diversity was calculated using the R vegan package after each repertoire was subsampled 100 times to 5,000 TCRs. CDR3 similarity networks were built from amino acid triplet string-kernel similarity, with CDR3s being connected when pairwise similarity was above 0.82. TCRdb handled the public reads itself, with Q25 trimming in fastp and clone calling in MiXCR, and kept productive beta chains. Rows with a matching CDR3 protein are joined into one entry that keeps the most common DNA and genes. TCRdb's processing, not the study's, gives the V and J calls here. For this sample the table gives 12,000 to 15,000 distinct CDR3 sequences, of which 4.7% were detected only once. The top ten clonotypes cover around 17% of the sample.

The sample's time point label, in plain terms: sample taken at primary tumor resection. Samples were obtained from approximately 77 patients with early-stage, untreated non-small cell lung cancer from the lung TRACERx cohort. For TCR sequencing, whole RNA was extracted from tumor and nontumor lung tissue, or from cryopreserved PBMC samples, and no cell sorting was done. A patient was chosen for TCR sequencing only when enough RNA was available from at least two tumor regions. Before being selected, tumor and adjacent nontumor lung specimens were reviewed by a lung pathologist. The study at large found these results: Confirming at a functional level the hypothesis that regional TCRs recognize regional mutations was considered to require additional single-cell paired TCR alpha and beta sequencing. The count of ubiquitous expanded TCRs correlated with the count of ubiquitous nonsynonymous mutations, and the count of regional expanded TCRs correlated with the count of regional nonsynonymous mutations. A correlation was observed between the number of expanded intratumoral alpha and beta TCRs and the tumor nonsynonymous mutation count. Estimated TCR-seq coverage of tumor T cells was only around 6.7% for alpha chains and roughly 12% for beta chains.

As for this clonotype: Its antigen is currently not known. Base qualities are not at hand, and no much larger clone is one base apart.

The sequences come from lung tumor tissue, collected at surgery. The receptor comes from a female donor with early-stage non-small cell lung cancer. In this chain, TRBV29-1 is recombined with TRBJ1-2; 12 of the junction bases match TRBD1. Here is the DNA: TGCAGCGCCACCGGGACAGGGGGCGGTCGACGTGGCTACACCTTC. This sequence encodes CSATGTGGGRRGYTF. The entire variable domain, with the stretches around the CDR3 drawn from the reference TRBV29-1 and TRBJ1-2 proteins, is SAVISQKPSRDICQRGTSLTIQCQVDSQVTMMFWYRQQPGQSLTLIATANQGSEATYESGFVIDKFPISRPNLTFSTLTVSNMSPEDSSIYLCSATGTGGGRRGYTFGSGTRLTVV.